These 5 T cell receptor beta chains were all obtained from the same sample, sequenced in a study of tumor-infiltrating lymphocytes in primary liver carcinoma. From approximately 20-30 mg of unsorted bulk tissue, DNA and RNA were co-extracted together. TCR beta cDNA came from around 0.5 ug total RNA, primed with a constant-region primer. For TCR beta, libraries were produced by three nested multiplex PCR rounds using slightly modified ARM-PCR. The first two PCR rounds, approximately 10 cycles each, used TRBV1-TRBV30 forward primers and a C-beta reverse primer. MiXCR, run by TCRdb on the multiplex PCR reads, gives a single entry per CDR3 protein. Of 20,000 to 25,000 distinct CDR3 sequences listed, about three quarters were seen once; the top ten hold around two fifths. The sample taken for sequencing was liver tumor tissue from sampling region 1. This sample's subset: tumor region T1, superior pole. Source of these receptors: a woman under 40 with primary liver carcinoma and hepatitis B virus infection.

This chain uses TRBV6-5 with TRBJ1-1; D is ambiguous. Trimming took off 8 bases at V and 7 bases at J, with 17 bases between the two ends. Germline V gene sequence: CDR1 MNHEY, CDR2 SVGAGI. CDR3 length: 13 amino acids. The CDR3 nucleotides read TGTGCCAGCGGAATAAGATGGAATAGTGAAGCTTTCTTT. It specifies CASGIRWNSEAFF.

As concerns this clonotype: One end of the junction is discordant with germline, which a read error may explain. The V call is TRBV6-2 or TRBV6-3, the J call TRBJ2-7; 9 bases fit TRBD2. Germline V gene lookup returns CDR1 MNHEY and CDR2 SVGEGT. The CDR3 loop spans 15 amino acids. CDR3 protein: CASSQSAGGLYEQYF. The CDR3, as DNA: TGTGCCAGCAGTCAATCAGCGGGAGGACTTTACGAACAGTATTTC.

With regard to this clonotype: The CDR3 does not close with the conserved phenylalanine or tryptophan, likely indicating a read error. CDR3 nucleotide sequence: TGTACCAGCAGGGGGACTAGCGGCGACAATAAGCAGTTCTTA. It codes for CTSRGTSGDNKQFL. The chain links TRBV28 to TRBJ2-1, with TRBD2 identical over 11 bases. From germline, CDR1 is MDHEN and CDR2 SYDVKM. This CDR3 has 14 residues.

This clonotype was counted at least ten times. The chain carries TRBV5-8 and TRBJ2-1; 13 bases map to TRBD2. The CDR3 covers 16 residues. Germline CDR1 reads SGHTS; CDR2 reads YDEGEE. Losses at the gene ends were 5 bases for V and 4 bases for J; bases not matched to a gene: 6. The CDR3: CASSSGLAGLYNEQFF. The CDR3 region has the DNA TGTGCCAGCAGTTCGGGACTAGCGGGATTATACAATGAGCAGTTCTTC.

This clonotype appeared a single time. The junction departs from the called germline gene at one end, perhaps through a read error. This chain links TRBV6-2 or TRBV6-3 with TRBJ1-1; D unclear. CDR1 is MNHEY, CDR2 SVGEGT, per germline. The CDR3 contains 13 residues. CDR3 sequence reads: CVSSPTPPLAAFF. For the CDR3, the DNA is TGTGTCAGCAGCCCGACACCGCCCCTAGCGGCTTTCTTT.